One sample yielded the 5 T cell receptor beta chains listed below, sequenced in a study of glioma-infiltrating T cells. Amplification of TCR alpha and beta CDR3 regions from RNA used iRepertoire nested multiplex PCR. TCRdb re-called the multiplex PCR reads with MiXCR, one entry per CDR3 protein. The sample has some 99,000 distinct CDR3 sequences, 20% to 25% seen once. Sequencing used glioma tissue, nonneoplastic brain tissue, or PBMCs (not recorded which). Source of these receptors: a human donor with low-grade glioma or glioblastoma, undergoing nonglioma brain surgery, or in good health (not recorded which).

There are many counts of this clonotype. The CDR3 protein is CSAGLAGGRNEQFF. Written as DNA, the CDR3 is TGCAGTGCTGGACTAGCGGGGGGGAGGAATGAGCAGTTCTTC. The chain links TRBV20-1 to TRBJ2-1; 15 bases are a match to TRBD2. V was pared by 5 bases and J by 7 bases, with 3 bases of the junction left unmatched. CDR1 is DFQATT, CDR2 SNEGSKA, per germline (reference sequence). This CDR3 comprises 14 residues.

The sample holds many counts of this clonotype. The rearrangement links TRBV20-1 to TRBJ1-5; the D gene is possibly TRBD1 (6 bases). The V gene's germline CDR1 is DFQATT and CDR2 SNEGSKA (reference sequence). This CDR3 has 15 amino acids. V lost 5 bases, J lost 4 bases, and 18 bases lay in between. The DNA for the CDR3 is TGCAGTGCTCCACCTCCCGGACAGCTAAATCAGCCCCAGCATTTT. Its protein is CSAPPPGQLNQPQHF.

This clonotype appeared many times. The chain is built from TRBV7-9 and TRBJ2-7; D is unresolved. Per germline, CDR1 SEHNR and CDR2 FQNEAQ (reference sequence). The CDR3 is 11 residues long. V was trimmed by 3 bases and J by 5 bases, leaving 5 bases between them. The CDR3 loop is CASSFRHEQYF. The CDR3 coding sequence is TGTGCCAGCAGCTTCCGCCACGAGCAGTACTTC. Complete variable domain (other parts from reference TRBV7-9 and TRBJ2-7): DTGVSQNPRHKITKRGQNVTFRCDPISEHNRLYWYRQTLGQGPEFLTYFQNEAQLEKSRLLSDRFSAERPKGSFSTLEIQRTEQGDSAMYLCASSFRHEQYFGPGTRLTVT.

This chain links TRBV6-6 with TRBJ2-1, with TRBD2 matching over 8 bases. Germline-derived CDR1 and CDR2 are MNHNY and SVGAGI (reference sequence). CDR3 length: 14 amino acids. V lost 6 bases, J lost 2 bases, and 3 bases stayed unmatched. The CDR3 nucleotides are TGTGCCAGCAGGGGGGGACTAGCCTACAATGAGCAGTTCTTC. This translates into CASRGGLAYNEQFF.

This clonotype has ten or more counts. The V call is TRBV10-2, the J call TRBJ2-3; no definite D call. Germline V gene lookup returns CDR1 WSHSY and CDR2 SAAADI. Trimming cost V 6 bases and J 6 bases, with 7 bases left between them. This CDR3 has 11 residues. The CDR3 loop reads CASSGFDTQYF. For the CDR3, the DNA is TGCGCCAGCAGCGGGTTTGATACGCAGTATTTT.